The sequence of this T cell receptor beta chain was determined in a study of OX40 agonist ivuxolimab in advanced cancers. Overall study: The drug used for patients, ivuxolimab, was an agonistic anti-OX40 (CD134) antibody. Patients with prior anti-PD-1, anti-PD-L1 or anti-CTLA-4 therapy were eligible; about 40% had some. A male proportion of 82.7% was recorded, with mean age around 60 years and range roughly 23 to 90.

Per the germline V gene, CDR1 is MNHEY and CDR2 is SVGAGI. The V and J ends lost 2 bases and 4 bases respectively, with 17 bases between them. This CDR3 comprises 16 residues. Exclusion of a patient followed from autoimmune disease history or systemic immunosuppression. The assay was immunoSEQ multiplex PCR, and TCRdb's table has in-frame clones only and misses some. The sample has tens of thousands of clones; 80% are singletons. Source: CD4+ or CD8+ T cells sorted from blood, taken in a trial of the OX40 agonist ivuxolimab. The V and J genes are TRBV6-5 and TRBJ1-2, with TRBD1 as a possible D gene (5 bases). This clonotype originated in an adult with an advanced solid tumor such as melanoma, head and neck, liver or kidney cancer. CDR3 in DNA: TGTGCCAGCAGTTACCTGGGGGGGAAGGGTGGCTATGGCTACACCTTC. Amino acid sequence: CASSYLGGKGGYGYTF.